The 10 T cell receptor beta chains presented below share a single source sample, sequenced in a study of blood T cell repertoires in COVID-19. The data were produced by immunoSEQ multiplex PCR, yet TCRdb's version contains in-frame clones alone and is incomplete. The profile shows a few hundred thousand clones, roughly nine tenths of them singletons. The sequenced sample was peripheral blood. The source of these receptors is a woman in her 50s with acute or convalescent COVID-19.

This chain links TRBV29-1 with TRBJ2-7; 7 nucleotides agree with TRBD1. Germline trimming cut 4 bases from V and 9 bases from J; bases unmatched to any gene: 9. The CDR3 runs 12 residues. The V gene's germline CDR1 is SQVTM and CDR2 ANQGSEA. CDR3 nucleotide sequence: TGCAGCGTTGGGAACGAGGGGGCTCGGCAGTACTTC. Translation: CSVGNEGARQYF.

This clone was found a few times. The chain is built from TRBV5-4 and TRBJ2-2; the D gene is possibly TRBD1 (5 bases). The CDR3 spans 15 residues. The V end was cut by 3 bases, the J end by 0 bases, with 9 bases between. Germline lookup yields CDR1 SGHNT and CDR2 YYREEE (reference sequence). The CDR3: CASSSRAPNTGELFF. The CDR3 DNA is TGTGCCAGCAGCTCCAGGGCCCCGAACACCGGGGAGCTGTTTTTT. The whole variable domain, filled in from reference TRBV5-4 and TRBJ2-2, reads ETGVTQSPTHLIKTRGQQVTLRCSSQSGHNTVSWYQQALGQGPQFIFQYYREEENGRGNFPPRFSGLQFPNYSSELNVNALELDDSALYLCASSSRAPNTGELFFGEGSRLTVL.

This clone was seen once. The chain uses TRBV5-6 and TRBJ2-5; maybe TRBD1 (6 bases). Trimming cost V 4 bases and J 2 bases, with 12 bases left between them. The germline CDR1 and CDR2 sequences are SGHDT and YYEEEE. The length of the CDR3 is 14 residues. The CDR3 DNA reads as TGTGCCAGCAGCAAGACAGGTCGACAAGAGACCCAGTACTTC. Encoded protein: CASSKTGRQETQYF.

This chain links TRBV7-9 with TRBJ1-2, with 7 nucleotides matching TRBD1. J was trimmed by 8 bases and V by 4 bases; bases with no gene match: 10. Looked up from germline, CDR1 is SEHNR and CDR2 is FQNEAQ (reference sequence). This CDR3 comprises 14 residues. The CDR3 bases are TGTGCCAGCAGCTCTTTCGAGACAGGGAACGGCTACACCTTC. The encoded protein is CASSSFETGNGYTF.

The chain joins TRBV5-1 to TRBJ2-5; 10 nucleotides align to TRBD2. Trimming removed 0 bases from V and 4 bases from J; junction bases left unmatched: 12. Germline assignment: CDR1 SGHRS and CDR2 YFSETQ. This CDR3 is built from 18 residues. The CDR3 loop is CASSLELERGGRGETQYF. Here the CDR3 DNA reads TGCGCCAGCAGCTTGGAGCTGGAGCGGGGGGGCCGAGGAGAGACCCAGTACTTC.

The chain uses TRBV19 and TRBJ2-1; 15 positions match TRBD2. Losses at the gene ends were 7 bases for V and 6 bases for J; bases not matched to a gene: 10. The CDR3 extends over 17 amino acids. In germline, CDR1 is LNHDA, CDR2 SQIVND (reference sequence). The CDR3 DNA reads TGTGCCAGTACCTTCGGCGGACTAGCGGGGGGGTCCAATGAGCAGTTCTTC. Translated: CASTFGGLAGGSNEQFF.

The V gene is TRBV6-2 or TRBV6-3, the J gene TRBJ2-4; possibly TRBD2 for D (7 bases). Trimming left V 4 bases short and J 8 bases short, with 21 bases between. Per the germline V gene, CDR1 is MNHEY and CDR2 is SVGEGT. The CDR3 length is 16 residues. The CDR3 DNA sequence: TGTGCCAGCAGTTCCCATGAGGGGGGGAAATTGGACATTCAGTACTTC. Translating it yields CASSSHEGGKLDIQYF.

The chain uses TRBV25-1 and TRBJ1-5; D remains ambiguous. Germline loops: CDR1 MGHDK, CDR2 SYGVNS. V lost 6 bases to trimming and J lost 4 bases, with 16 bases between them. The CDR3 sequence is 15 residues long. The CDR3 region is CASSPSGMGNQPQHF. The DNA of the CDR3 is TGTGCCAGCAGCCCCAGCGGGATGGGTAATCAGCCCCAGCATTTT.

This chain links TRBV27 with TRBJ1-5, with TRBD1 matching 7 bases. The CDR3 is 15 amino acids. The trim removed 6 bases at V and 0 bases at J, leaving 5 bases unmatched. CDR1 and CDR2 (germline): MNHEY, SMNVEV (reference sequence). CDR3 nucleotides: TGTGCCAGCAGAAGGGGACAGTATAGCAATCAGCCCCAGCATTTT. The encoded protein is CASRRGQYSNQPQHF.

The rearrangement joins TRBV19 to TRBJ2-1; 12 bases match TRBD2. The CDR3 runs 15 residues. Trimming cost V 2 bases and J 6 bases; bases outside gene matches: 2. Germline CDR1 and CDR2: LNHDA and SQIVND (reference sequence). The CDR3 reads CASSISTSGSNEQFF. CDR3 DNA sequence: TGTGCCAGTAGTATATCGACTAGCGGGAGCAATGAGCAGTTCTTC.